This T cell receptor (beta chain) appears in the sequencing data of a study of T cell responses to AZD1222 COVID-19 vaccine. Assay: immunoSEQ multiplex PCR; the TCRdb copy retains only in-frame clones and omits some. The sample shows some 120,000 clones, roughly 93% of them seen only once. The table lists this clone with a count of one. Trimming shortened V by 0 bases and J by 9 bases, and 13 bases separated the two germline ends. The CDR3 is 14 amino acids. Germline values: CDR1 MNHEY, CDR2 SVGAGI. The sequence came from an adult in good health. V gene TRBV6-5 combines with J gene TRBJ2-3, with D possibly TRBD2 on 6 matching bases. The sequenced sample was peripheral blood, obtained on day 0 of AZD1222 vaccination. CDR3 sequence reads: CASSYSGLRLTQYF. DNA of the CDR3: TGTGCCAGCAGTTACTCGGGACTCCGCCTAACGCAGTATTTT.